The clone carrying this TCR beta chain occurred many times. Its antigen is not known. These data originate in a study of neurological immune-mediated disorders. Study-level findings and limits: Falling below healthy controls, multiple sclerosis showed the least TCR clonal expansion, while HTLV-1-associated myelopathy showed the most.

Looked up from germline, CDR1 is LNHNV and CDR2 is YYDKDF (reference sequence). The ends lost 0 bases at V and 6 bases at J; junction bases unmatched: 7. The CDR3 sequence is 15 residues long. Regarding time point: longitudinal time-point 1 (baseline). The unsorted libraries originated from 2 million PBMCs kept at -80 C. TCRdb fed the 5' RACE reads into MiXCR, producing one record per CDR3 protein. Among 60,000 to 90,000 distinct CDR3 sequences listed, about 10% were seen once. The TCR originated in a man aged 30 to 45 in good health. The sample comprised PBMCs. This chain links TRBV15 with TRBJ2-7; 8 positions agree with TRBD2. This CDR3 reads CATSRDLAGTSEQYF. The CDR3 coding sequence is TGTGCCACCAGCAGAGACCTAGCGGGTACTTCCGAGCAGTACTTC.